The 5 T cell receptor beta chains in this list originate from one sample, sequenced in a study of blood T cell repertoires in COVID-19. The repertoire was sequenced with immunoSEQ multiplex PCR; TCRdb's copy has only in-frame clones and lacks some. The table has around 150,000 clones, more than 70% seen once. Input material: PBMCs or T cells enriched from blood (not recorded which). Receptor source: a man aged 40-55 years who had recovered from COVID-19.

The chain uses TRBV9 and TRBJ2-1; 9 nucleotides align to TRBD2. Germline V gene data show CDR1 as SGDLS and CDR2 as YYNGEE. This CDR3 is 15 amino acids long. V lost 4 bases, J lost 7 bases, and 9 bases stayed unmatched. The CDR3 loop is CASSTSGGSPNEQFF. CDR3 coding DNA: TGTGCCAGCAGCACCAGCGGGGGGAGTCCTAATGAGCAGTTCTTC.

This chain joins TRBV24-1 and TRBJ2-2; TRBD1 might be the D (6 bases). The germline CDR1 and CDR2 sequences are KGHDR and SFDVKD. The CDR3 totals 14 residues. V lost 3 bases and J lost 3, with 7 bases in between. CDR3 nucleotide sequence: TGTGCCACCAGTGATCAGGGGTACACCGGGGAGCTGTTTTTT. Translation gives CATSDQGYTGELFF.

The chain links TRBV30 to TRBJ1-1; no clear D. This CDR3 region has 13 residues. Per germline, CDR1 GTSNPN and CDR2 SVGIG (reference sequence). V lost 0 bases and J lost 4, with 9 bases in between. CDR3 residues: CAWSVSGGTEAFF. The CDR3 region has the DNA TGTGCCTGGAGTGTATCCGGAGGCACTGAAGCTTTCTTT.

V usage is TRBV12-3 or TRBV12-4 and J usage is TRBJ1-2, with 9 bases fitting TRBD1. V lost 10 bases to trimming and J lost 9 bases; unmatched junction nucleotides: 12. The CDR3 runs to 13 residues. The DNA for the CDR3 is TGTGCCACCGGTGTGTCCGGGACAGGGAGCTACACCTTC. As protein: CATGVSGTGSYTF.

This clone was picked up one time. The V gene is TRBV19, the J gene TRBJ1-4; D perhaps matches TRBD1 (6 bases). CDR1 LNHDA and CDR2 SQIVND come from the germline V gene (reference sequence). The CDR3 contains 16 residues. The V end was cut by 4 bases, the J end by 8 bases, with 20 bases between. The CDR3 DNA is TGTGCCAGTAGTAAGGACAGCCGAATCTTAAACGAAAAACTGTTTTTT. Its protein is CASSKDSRILNEKLFF.